Described below is a single TCR beta chain sequence and its context. The data are from a study of early T cells in non-severe SARS-CoV-2 infection. Individual cDNA molecules received unique molecular identifiers. TCRdb reprocessed the 5' RACE reads with MiXCR, giving one entry per CDR3 protein. The sample comprises some 62,000 distinct CDR3 sequences, approximately 9.2% of which are singletons, and around an eighth rests with the top ten. This CDR3 has 14 residues. Germline V lookup: CDR1 SGHVS, CDR2 FNYEAQ. Between the trimmed V and J ends, which lost 5 bases and 8 bases, there was a span of 13 bases.

This receptor was taken from an adult who was a healthcare worker with PCR-confirmed SARS-CoV-2 infection or an uninfected control (not recorded which). The V call is TRBV7-6, the J call TRBJ1-6, with a possible D match to TRBD1 (6 bases). The sample was whole blood, taken at baseline. CDR3 region: CASSPRGGHSPLHF. The CDR3 region has the DNA TGTGCCAGCAGCCCCAGGGGAGGGCATTCACCCCTCCACTTT. The entire variable domain, with the rest obtained from reference TRBV7-6 and TRBJ1-6, is as follows: GAGVSQSPRYKVTKRGQDVALRCDPISGHVSLYWYRQALGQGPEFLTYFNYEAQQDKSGLPNDRFSAERPEGSISTLTIQRTEQRDSAMYRCASSPRGGHSPLHFGNGTRLTVT.